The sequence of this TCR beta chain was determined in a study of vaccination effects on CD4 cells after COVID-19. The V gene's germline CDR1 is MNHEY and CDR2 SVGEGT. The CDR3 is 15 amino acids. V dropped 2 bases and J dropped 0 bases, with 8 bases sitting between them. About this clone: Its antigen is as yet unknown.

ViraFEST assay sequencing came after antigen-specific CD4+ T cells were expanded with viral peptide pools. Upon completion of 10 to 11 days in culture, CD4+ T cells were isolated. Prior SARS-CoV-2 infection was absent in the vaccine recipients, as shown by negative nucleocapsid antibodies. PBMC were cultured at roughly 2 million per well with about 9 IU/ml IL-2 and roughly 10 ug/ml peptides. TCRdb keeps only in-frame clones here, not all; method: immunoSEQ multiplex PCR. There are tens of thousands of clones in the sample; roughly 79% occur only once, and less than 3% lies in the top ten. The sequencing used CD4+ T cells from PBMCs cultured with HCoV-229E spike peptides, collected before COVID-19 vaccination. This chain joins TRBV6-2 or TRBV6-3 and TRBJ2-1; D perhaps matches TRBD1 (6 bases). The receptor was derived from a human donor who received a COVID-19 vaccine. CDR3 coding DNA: TGTGCCAGCAGTTACGGGGGCGGCTCCTACAATGAGCAGTTCTTC. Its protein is CASSYGGGSYNEQFF.